This TCR beta chain emerged from a study of beta chain features in type 1 diabetes. The study reverse transcribed the entire isolated RNA, so it sequenced expressed TCRB transcripts. Naive, central memory and regulatory T cell samples yielded about 3.57 million reads on average. Only in-frame clones appear in the TCRdb table, and some are missing; sequencing was by immunoSEQ multiplex PCR. This table holds 350,000 to 450,000 clones, about 15% found once. The study, taken as a whole, reports: Moderately but significantly shorter TCRB CDR3s were found in Type 1 diabetes patients in all four CD4+ subsets.

CDR3 size: 13 residues. Germline V lookup: CDR1 MGHDK, CDR2 SYGVNS. V gave up 6 bases and J gave up 7 bases; unmatched junction bases: 5. CD4+ naive, central memory, regulatory and stem cell-like memory cells were sorted via CD45RO/CCR7/CD25/CD127/CD95/CD27. About this clone: Its antigen is as yet unknown.

The TCR sequence derives from a man aged 25-40 years in good health. This chain connects TRBV25-1 to TRBJ2-7; TRBD1 aligns across 11 bases. Input material: naive CD4+ T cells from blood. This chain's CDR3 is CASRRTGGLEQYV. The CDR3 nucleotides read TGTGCCAGCAGGCGGACAGGGGGCCTAGAGCAGTACGTC.